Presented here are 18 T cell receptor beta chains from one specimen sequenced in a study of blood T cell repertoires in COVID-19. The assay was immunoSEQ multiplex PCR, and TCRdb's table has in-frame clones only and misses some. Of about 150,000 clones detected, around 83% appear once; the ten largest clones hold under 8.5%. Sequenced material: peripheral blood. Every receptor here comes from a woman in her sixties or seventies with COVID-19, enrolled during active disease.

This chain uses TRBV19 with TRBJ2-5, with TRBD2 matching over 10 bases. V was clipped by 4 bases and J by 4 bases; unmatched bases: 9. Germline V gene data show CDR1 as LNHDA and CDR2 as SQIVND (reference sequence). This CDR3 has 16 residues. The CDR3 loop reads CASSRLAGAPAETQYF. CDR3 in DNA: TGTGCCAGTAGTAGGCTAGCGGGAGCACCGGCAGAGACCCAGTACTTC. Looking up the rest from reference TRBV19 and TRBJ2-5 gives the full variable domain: DGGITQSPKYLFRKEGQNVTLSCEQNLNHDAMYWYRQDPGQGLRLIYYSQIVNDFQKGDIAEGYSVSREKKESFPLTVTSAQKNPTAFYLCASSRLAGAPAETQYFGPGTRLLVL.

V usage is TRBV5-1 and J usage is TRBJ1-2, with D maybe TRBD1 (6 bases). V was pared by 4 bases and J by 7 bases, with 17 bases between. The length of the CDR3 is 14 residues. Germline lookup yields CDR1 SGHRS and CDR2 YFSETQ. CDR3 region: CASSVSELGGGYTF. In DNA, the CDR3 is TGCGCCAGCAGCGTATCGGAATTAGGGGGTGGCTACACCTTC.

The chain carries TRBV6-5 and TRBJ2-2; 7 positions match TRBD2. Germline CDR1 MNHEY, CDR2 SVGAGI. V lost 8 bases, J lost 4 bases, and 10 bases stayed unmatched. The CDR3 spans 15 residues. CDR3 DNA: TGTGCCAGCCTGTTGGCTAGCGGTAGCACCGGGGAGCTGTTTTTT. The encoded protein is CASLLASGSTGELFF.

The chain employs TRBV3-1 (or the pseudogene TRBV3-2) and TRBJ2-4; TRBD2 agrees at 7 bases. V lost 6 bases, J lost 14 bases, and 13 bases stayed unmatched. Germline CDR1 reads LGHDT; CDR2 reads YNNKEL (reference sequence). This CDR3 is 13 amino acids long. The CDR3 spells CASSQQPGLGEYF. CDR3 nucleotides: TGTGCCAGCAGTCAACAGCCCGGACTAGGGGAGTACTTC.

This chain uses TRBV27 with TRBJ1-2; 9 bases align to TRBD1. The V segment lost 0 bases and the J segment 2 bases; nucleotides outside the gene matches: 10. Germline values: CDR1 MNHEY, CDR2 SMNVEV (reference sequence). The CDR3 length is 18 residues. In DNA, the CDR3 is TGTGCCAGCAGTTTATCGGTGACAGGGGGTCGCAGGAACTATGGCTACACCTTC. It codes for CASSLSVTGGRRNYGYTF.

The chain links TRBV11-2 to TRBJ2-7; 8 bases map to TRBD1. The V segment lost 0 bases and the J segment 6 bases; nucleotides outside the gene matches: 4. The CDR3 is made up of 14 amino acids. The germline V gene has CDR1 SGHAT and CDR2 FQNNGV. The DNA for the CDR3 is TGTGCCAGCAGCTTAGATCAGGGGGCAGGCGAGCAGTACTTC. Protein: CASSLDQGAGEQYF.

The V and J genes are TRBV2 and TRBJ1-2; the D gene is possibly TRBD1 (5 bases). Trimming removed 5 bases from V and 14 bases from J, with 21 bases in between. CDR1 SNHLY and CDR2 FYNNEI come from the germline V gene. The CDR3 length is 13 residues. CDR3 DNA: TGTGCCAGCAGTCGTTGGGGGGGTGACCTCGCTACCTTC. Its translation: CASSRWGGDLATF.

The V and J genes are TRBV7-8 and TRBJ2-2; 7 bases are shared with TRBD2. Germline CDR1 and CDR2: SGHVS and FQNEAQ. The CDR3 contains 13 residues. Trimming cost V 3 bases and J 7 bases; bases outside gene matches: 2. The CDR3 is CASSFRDYGELFF. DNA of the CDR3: TGTGCCAGCAGCTTCCGGGACTACGGGGAGCTGTTTTTT.

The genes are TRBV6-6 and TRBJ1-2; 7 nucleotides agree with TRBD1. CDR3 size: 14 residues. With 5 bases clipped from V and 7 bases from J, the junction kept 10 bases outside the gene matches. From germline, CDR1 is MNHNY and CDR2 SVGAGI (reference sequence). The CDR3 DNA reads TGTGCCAGCAGTAACGACAGGGATTGGGCTGGCTACACCTTC. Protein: CASSNDRDWAGYTF.

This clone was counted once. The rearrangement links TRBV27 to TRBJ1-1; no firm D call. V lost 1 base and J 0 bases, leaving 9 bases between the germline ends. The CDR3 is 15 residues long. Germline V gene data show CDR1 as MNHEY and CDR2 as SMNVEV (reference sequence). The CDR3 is CASSLYGPMNTEAFF. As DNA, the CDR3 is TGTGCCAGCAGTTTATACGGTCCCATGAACACTGAAGCTTTCTTT.

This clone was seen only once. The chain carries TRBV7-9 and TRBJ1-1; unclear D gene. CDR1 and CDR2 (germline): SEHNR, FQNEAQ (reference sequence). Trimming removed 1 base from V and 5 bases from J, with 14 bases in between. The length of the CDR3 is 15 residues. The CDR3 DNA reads TGTGCCAGCAGCTTAGAAGTGACGGGGAGGACTGAAGCTTTCTTT. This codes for CASSLEVTGRTEAFF.

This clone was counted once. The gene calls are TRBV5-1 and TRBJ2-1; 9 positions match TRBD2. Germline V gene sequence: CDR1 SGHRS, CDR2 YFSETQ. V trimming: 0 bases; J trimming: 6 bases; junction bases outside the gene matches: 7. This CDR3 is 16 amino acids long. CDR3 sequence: CASSLGASGALNEQFF. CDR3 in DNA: TGCGCCAGCAGCTTGGGCGCTAGCGGGGCCCTCAATGAGCAGTTCTTC.

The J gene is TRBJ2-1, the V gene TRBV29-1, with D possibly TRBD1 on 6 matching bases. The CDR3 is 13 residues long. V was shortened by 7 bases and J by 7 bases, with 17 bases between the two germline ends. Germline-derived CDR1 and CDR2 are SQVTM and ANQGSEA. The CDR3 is CSDLGGQGNEQFF. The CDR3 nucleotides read TGCAGCGATCTAGGGGGACAAGGAAATGAGCAGTTCTTC.

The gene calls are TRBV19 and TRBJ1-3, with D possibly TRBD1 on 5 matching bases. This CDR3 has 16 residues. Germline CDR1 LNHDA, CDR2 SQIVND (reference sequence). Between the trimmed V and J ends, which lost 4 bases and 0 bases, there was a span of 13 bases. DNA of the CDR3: TGTGCCAGTAGTAAGACAGCTTCCTCCTCTGGAAACACCATATATTTT. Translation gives CASSKTASSSGNTIYF.

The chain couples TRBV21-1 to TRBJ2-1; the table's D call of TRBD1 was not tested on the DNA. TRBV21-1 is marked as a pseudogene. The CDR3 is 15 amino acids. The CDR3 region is CASSKRKGQYNEQFF. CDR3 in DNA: TGTGCCAGCAGCAAACGTAAAGGACAATACAATGAGCAGTTCTTC.

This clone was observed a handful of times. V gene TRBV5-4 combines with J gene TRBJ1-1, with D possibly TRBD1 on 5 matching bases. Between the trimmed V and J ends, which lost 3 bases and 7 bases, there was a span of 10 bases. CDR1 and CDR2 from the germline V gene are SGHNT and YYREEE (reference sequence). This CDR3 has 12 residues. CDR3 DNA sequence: TGTGCCAGCAGCTCCGCAGGGCTTGAAGCTTTCTTT. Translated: CASSSAGLEAFF.

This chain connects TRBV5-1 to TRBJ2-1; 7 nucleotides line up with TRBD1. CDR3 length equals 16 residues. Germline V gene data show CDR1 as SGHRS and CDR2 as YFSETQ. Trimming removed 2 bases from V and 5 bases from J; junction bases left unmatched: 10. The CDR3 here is CASSLNPGTADNEQFF. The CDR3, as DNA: TGCGCCAGCAGCTTAAATCCCGGGACAGCTGACAATGAGCAGTTCTTC.

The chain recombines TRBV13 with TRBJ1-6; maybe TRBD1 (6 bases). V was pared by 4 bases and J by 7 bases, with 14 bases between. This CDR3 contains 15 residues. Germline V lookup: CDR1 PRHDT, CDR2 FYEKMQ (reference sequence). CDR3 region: CASSSRGGPNSPLHF. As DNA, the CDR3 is TGTGCCAGCAGCTCCCGAGGGGGACCCAATTCACCCCTCCACTTT.